The T cell receptor (beta chain) under discussion was sequenced for a study of blood T cell repertoires in COVID-19 (dated by TCRdb to about 2020). With regard to the full study: Samples covering the acute and convalescent phases of COVID-19 were provided by collaborators in the United States, Italy and Spain. The material from the prospective study consisted of cDNA or gDNA derived from T cells, B-cell-depleted T cells, or PBMCs. Deeply sampled blood TCRbeta repertoires from subjects exposed to, actively infected with, or recovered from COVID-19 were included in the dataset. A freely available public database, intended as a resource for researchers studying the immune response to SARS-CoV-2, is where the repertoires were released. Samples came from the ongoing ImmuneRACE study (first 160 participants) plus 1,254 subjects from 6 global collaborators. Nearly every sample came with metadata listing a de-identified subject ID, COVID-19 status, age in years and sex. HLA class I and class II types, where available, came from metadata supplied by the sample provider rather than from assay-based typing.

The collaborating institutions used their own protocols to collect whole blood in K2EDTA tubes. For TCRbeta analysis, collaborators shipped samples in one of three forms: frozen whole blood, isolated PBMCs, or DNA extracted from either of those sample types. The paper as a whole reports these results and caveats: The amount of clinical and demographic metadata varied by source and participant and was provided uncurated.

A remark on this clone: Its specific antigen is unknown. No quality values exist for individual bases; no much larger clone is one base distant.

TCRbeta CDR3 regions were amplified from genomic DNA by means of the immunoSEQ Assay, a bias-controlled multiplex PCR. As for the original processing: The number of nucleated cells in each sample was estimated by amplification of reference gene primers within the assay. Sequence reads were collapsed and filtered to measure the absolute abundance of every unique TCRbeta CDR3 rearrangement. For each sample, productive Simpson clonality was calculated by taking the square root of Simpson's diversity index across productive rearrangements. The immuneACCESS repertoire file appears here via TCRdb, limited to in-frame rearrangements. These files lack a portion of the clones; in checked studies, under half of the deficit traces to unresolved V genes, and the cause of the others is not known. V and J calls plus clone size are reproduced from that table; the DNA served to infer D and trimming. This sample gives 95,000 to 110,000 clones in total; around nine tenths of them show up just once. The ten largest account for roughly 6% of the sample.

V trim: 7 bases; J trim: 2 bases; unmatched bases: 8. The CDR1 and CDR2 encoded by the germline V gene (reference sequence) are SEHNR and FQNEAQ. The CDR3 sequence holds 15 residues, the cysteine and phenylalanine included. Just CDR3 DNA is preserved here, 45 bases in frame from base 1. The chain employs TRBV7-9 and TRBJ1-2, and 9 junctional nucleotides match TRBD1. The sample was peripheral blood. This receptor was identified in a human donor in a cohort sampled during active COVID-19. Here is the DNA: TGTGCCAGCACCCTTAATGGACAGGGGAACTATGGCTACACCTTC. It specifies CASTLNGQGNYGYTF.